This T cell receptor beta chain was sequenced during a study of blood T cell repertoires in COVID-19. This clone has a single count. Participants spanned ages roughly 18 to 90 years and resided in fewer than 30 US areas. The germline V gene encodes CDR1 SGDLS and CDR2 YYNGEE. The CDR3 has 16 residues. Trimming removed 1 base from V and 3 bases from J, with 13 bases in between. Source study methods: It was from reference gene primer amplification that nucleated cell counts were estimated. Repertoires were generated with immunoSEQ multiplex PCR, while TCRdb's copy carries only in-frame clones and drops some. V, J and clone size are taken as reported in that table, and D and trimming were inferred from the DNA itself. The table lists hundreds of thousands of clones, around 88% of them singletons.

Sequences were obtained from PBMCs or T cells enriched from blood (not recorded which). The source is a middle-aged man who had recovered from COVID-19. The rearrangement uses TRBV9 and TRBJ2-2, with D possibly TRBD1 on 5 matching bases. The CDR3 DNA is TGTGCCAGCAGCGTACTCCGGACAATGGACACCGGGGAGCTGTTTTTT. Residues: CASSVLRTMDTGELFF.